Listed here are 27 T cell receptor beta chains from one sample, sequenced in a study of blood T cell repertoires in COVID-19. Measured with immunoSEQ multiplex PCR; TCRdb has only the in-frame clones, and not every one. The sample holds under 350,000 clones; 75% to 90% are singletons and the top ten take about 1.7%. The material sequenced was PBMCs or T cells enriched from blood (not recorded which). The source is a woman in her 40s who had recovered from COVID-19.

V gene TRBV28 combines with J gene TRBJ1-1, with D tentatively TRBD1 (5 bases). Between the trimmed V and J ends, which lost 2 bases and 2 bases, there was a span of 9 bases. The CDR3 sequence is 14 residues long. The V gene's germline CDR1 is MDHEN and CDR2 SYDVKM. The CDR3, as DNA: TGTGCCAGCAGTTTAAGTGACAGAAACACTGAAGCTTTCTTT. Protein: CASSLSDRNTEAFF.

The chain is built from TRBV2 and TRBJ2-7; 13 nucleotides line up with TRBD2. With 0 bases clipped from V and 3 bases from J, the junction kept 2 bases outside the gene matches. The CDR3 extends over 16 amino acids. CDR1 and CDR2 from the germline V gene are SNHLY and FYNNEI. CDR3 nucleotides: TGTGCCAGCAGTGAAGCAAGACTAGCGGGAGGCTACGAGCAGTACTTC. It translates to CASSEARLAGGYEQYF.

This rearrangement joins TRBV6-5 to TRBJ1-4; 7 nucleotides agree with TRBD1. The CDR3 contains 14 residues. From germline, CDR1 is MNHEY and CDR2 SVGAGI. V was pared by 5 bases and J by 4 bases, with 4 bases of the junction left unmatched. The CDR3 loop reads CASSRDSYNEKLFF. Here the CDR3 DNA reads TGTGCCAGCAGTAGGGACAGTTATAATGAAAAACTGTTTTTT.

V gene TRBV19 combines with J gene TRBJ2-7, with TRBD1 identical over 7 bases. The V gene's germline CDR1 is LNHDA and CDR2 SQIVND (reference sequence). The CDR3 runs to 15 residues. The ends lost 4 bases at V and 1 base at J; junction bases unmatched: 7. CDR3: CASSRGQSPSYEQYF. DNA of the CDR3: TGTGCCAGTAGTAGGGGACAGAGCCCATCCTACGAGCAGTACTTC.

The chain has TRBV6-5 and TRBJ1-5; no definite D call. The CDR3 consists of 12 residues. The germline V gene has CDR1 MNHEY and CDR2 SVGAGI. Deletions cut 6 bases from V and 14 bases from J, with 17 bases between. CDR3: CASSHPGWSEHF. The DNA of the CDR3 is TGTGCCAGCAGCCACCCGGGTTGGTCAGAGCATTTT.

The chain uses TRBV3-1 (or the pseudogene TRBV3-2) and TRBJ2-1, with D possibly matching TRBD2 (6 bases). The CDR3 extends over 17 amino acids. Per the germline V gene, CDR1 is LGHDT and CDR2 is YNNKEL (reference sequence). V lost 4 bases to trimming and J lost 2 bases, with 18 bases between them. CDR3 in amino acids: CASSREAGTSAYNEQFF. Here the CDR3 DNA reads TGTGCCAGCAGCCGAGAGGCCGGGACTTCCGCCTACAATGAGCAGTTCTTC.

This chain joins TRBV29-1 and TRBJ1-1; no clear D gene. The CDR3 sequence is 13 residues long. CDR1 and CDR2 from the germline V gene are SQVTM and ANQGSEA. V lost 7 bases and J lost 2, with 14 bases in between. The chain's CDR3 is CSGRGRYNTEAFF. The DNA for the CDR3 is TGCAGCGGTAGAGGGAGATACAACACTGAAGCTTTCTTT.

In this sample, this clone turned up once. The chain carries TRBV7-3 and TRBJ2-1; D is unclear. The germline gives CDR1 SGHTA, CDR2 FQGTGA. Deletions cut 6 bases from V and 7 bases from J, with 10 bases between. The CDR3 contains 12 residues. CDR3 sequence (DNA): TGTGCCAGCAGTACCGATGAGAATGAGCAGTTCTTC. Translated, it gives CASSTDENEQFF.

The V gene is TRBV15, the J gene TRBJ1-1, with D perhaps matching TRBD1 (5 bases). Trimming removed 1 base at V and 8 bases at J, with 17 bases between. Germline loops: CDR1 LNHNV, CDR2 YYDKDF (reference sequence). The CDR3 is 15 residues long. CDR3 nucleotides: TGTGCCACCAGCAGAGTCTTGGCCGGGGGAGACGAAGCTTTCTTT. Its protein product is CATSRVLAGGDEAFF. Full variable domain (missing parts from reference TRBV15 and TRBJ1-1): DAMVIQNPRYQVTQFGKPVTLSCSQTLNHNVMYWYQQKSSQAPKLLFHYYDKDFNNEADTPDNFQSRRPNTSFCFLDIRSPGLGDTAMYLCATSRVLAGGDEAFFGQGTRLTVV.

The chain combines TRBV29-1 with TRBJ1-2; the match to TRBD1 covers 9 bases. Trimming cost V 5 bases and J 3 bases; bases outside gene matches: 13. The CDR3 has 16 residues. The germline V gene encodes CDR1 SQVTM and CDR2 ANQGSEA. The CDR3 reads CSVNQLGQGNDYGYTF. CDR3 bases: TGCAGCGTTAACCAACTCGGACAGGGGAACGACTATGGCTACACCTTC.

The V gene is TRBV7-9, the J gene TRBJ1-5, with D possibly matching TRBD1 (5 bases). Germline CDR1 reads SEHNR; CDR2 reads FQNEAQ (reference sequence). The V end was cut by 3 bases, the J end by 6 bases, with 9 bases between. CDR3 length equals 13 residues. CDR3 coding DNA: TGTGCCAGCAGCTTGGACGGGGGTCAGCCCCAGCATTTT. It translates to CASSLDGGQPQHF.

The rearrangement joins TRBV7-3 to TRBJ2-1; TRBD2 might be the D (6 bases). V lost 1 base and J lost 0, with 7 bases in between. Germline V gene sequence: CDR1 SGHTA, CDR2 FQGTGA. The CDR3 loop spans 15 amino acids. The CDR3 loop reads CASSLRAGSYNEQFF. The CDR3 nucleotides are TGTGCCAGCAGCTTAAGAGCGGGCTCCTACAATGAGCAGTTCTTC.

The V and J genes are TRBV11-2 and TRBJ1-6; no clear D gene. V lost 2 bases, J lost 6 bases, and 11 bases lay in between. The CDR3 contains 15 residues. Germline V CDR1 and CDR2: SGHAT, FQNNGV. This CDR3 is CASSLMGGGNSPLHF. CDR3 DNA: TGTGCCAGCAGCTTAATGGGCGGAGGTAATTCACCCCTCCACTTT.

The chain employs TRBV5-4 and TRBJ1-5; the D gene is possibly TRBD1 (6 bases). Germline CDR1 is SGHNT and CDR2 is YYREEE (reference sequence). Trimming left V 2 bases short and J 4 bases short, with 7 bases between. CDR3 length: 13 residues. This chain's CDR3 is CASSFDRNQPQHF. CDR3 nucleotide sequence: TGTGCCAGCAGCTTCGACAGGAATCAGCCCCAGCATTTT.

The chain has TRBV5-1 and TRBJ2-2, with D possibly TRBD1 on 6 matching bases. Germline CDR1 reads SGHRS; CDR2 reads YFSETQ. The V gene lost 3 bases and the J gene lost 7 bases, with 13 bases spanning the gap. The CDR3 sequence is 14 residues long. The CDR3 bases are TGCGCCAGCAGCTCCAGGGGTCGTGGCGGGGAGCTGTTTTTT. Protein sequence: CASSSRGRGGELFF.

V and J are TRBV19 and TRBJ1-5, with D uncertain. V gave up 5 bases and J gave up 9 bases, with 17 bases separating them. Germline V gene sequence: CDR1 LNHDA, CDR2 SQIVND (reference sequence). This CDR3 has 14 residues. The CDR3 reads CASSPDSSLWPQHF. CDR3 nucleotide sequence: TGTGCCAGTAGTCCGGACTCTTCTCTGTGGCCCCAGCATTTT.

The V gene is TRBV12-5, the J gene TRBJ1-1, with TRBD1 matching over 9 bases. Per germline, CDR1 LGHNT and CDR2 FRNRAP. Losses at the gene ends were 2 bases for V and 5 bases for J; bases not matched to a gene: 6. This CDR3 spans 15 amino acids. CDR3 nucleotide sequence: TGTGCTAGTGGTTTGACTACAGGGGGCCGGACTGAAGCTTTCTTT. This translates into CASGLTTGGRTEAFF.

The gene calls are TRBV5-1 and TRBJ2-4, with D possibly being TRBD1 (6 bases). This CDR3 contains 15 residues. V shed 1 base and J shed 8 bases, with 16 bases lying between them. Germline V gene data show CDR1 as SGHRS and CDR2 as YFSETQ. CDR3: CASSLLQGPRDIQYF. The CDR3 coding sequence is TGCGCCAGCAGCTTGTTACAGGGCCCCCGGGACATTCAGTACTTC. Drawing the rest from reference TRBV5-1 and TRBJ2-4, the complete variable domain is KAGVTQTPRYLIKTRGQQVTLSCSPISGHRSVSWYQQTPGQGLQFLFEYFSETQRNKGNFPGRFSGRQFSNSRSEMNVSTLELGDSALYLCASSLLQGPRDIQYFGAGTRLSVL.

In its sample, this clone was seen once. V and J are TRBV6-5 and TRBJ2-1, with D maybe TRBD2 (5 bases). This CDR3 region has 15 residues. Germline-derived CDR1 and CDR2 are MNHEY and SVGAGI. Trimming shortened V by 9 bases and J by 0 bases, and 15 bases separated the two germline ends. In nucleotides, the CDR3 is TGTGCCAGTCGGCGGGCTGGGGACTCCTACAATGAGCAGTTCTTC. Translated: CASRRAGDSYNEQFF.

This sequence joins TRBV20-1 and TRBJ1-4, with 8 bases matching TRBD1. CDR1 and CDR2 (germline): DFQATT, SNEGSKA (reference sequence). The CDR3 has 19 residues. J was trimmed by 2 bases and V by 3 bases; bases with no gene match: 17. As DNA, the CDR3 is TGCAGTGCTAGTCCTCCTCCAGGGGGCGGGTTTCGCACTAATGAAAAACTGTTTTTT. This encodes CSASPPPGGGFRTNEKLFF.

This chain uses TRBV20-1 with TRBJ2-5; TRBD2 matches 8 bases. V was pared by 3 bases and J by 3 bases, with 12 bases of the junction left unmatched. Germline CDR1 is DFQATT and CDR2 is SNEGSKA (reference sequence). The CDR3 spans 16 residues. The CDR3 region is CSASDPYGRGKETQYF. The DNA for the CDR3 is TGCAGTGCTAGTGACCCTTACGGGAGGGGGAAAGAGACCCAGTACTTC.

V is TRBV5-1 and J is TRBJ2-7, with D perhaps matching TRBD1 (5 bases). The length of the CDR3 is 14 residues. V was pared by 0 bases and J by 5 bases, with 12 bases between. Germline CDR1 is SGHRS and CDR2 is YFSETQ. The CDR3 region is CASSLAGADHEQYF. CDR3 DNA: TGCGCCAGCAGCTTGGCTGGGGCAGATCACGAGCAGTACTTC.

The chain has TRBV7-2 and TRBJ1-2; 9 positions match TRBD1. Trimming removed 5 bases from V and 6 bases from J; junction bases left unmatched: 7. The length of the CDR3 is 14 residues. Germline-derived CDR1 and CDR2 are SGHTA and FQGNSA. For the CDR3, the DNA is TGTGCCAGCAGCCGCGACAGGGGGGGCGATGGCTACACCTTC. Amino acid sequence: CASSRDRGGDGYTF.

The chain employs TRBV5-1 and TRBJ2-1; 7 nucleotides agree with TRBD2. J lost 8 bases, V lost 4 bases, and 9 bases had no gene match. The CDR3 extends over 14 amino acids. Germline values: CDR1 SGHRS, CDR2 YFSETQ. DNA for the CDR3: TGCGCCAGCAGCAGCGGGACCCCCCTGGATGAGCAGTTCTTC. Encoded protein: CASSSGTPLDEQFF.

There are a few counts of this clone. This chain links TRBV7-9 with TRBJ2-5; D possibly corresponds to TRBD1 (6 bases). Trimming removed 4 bases at V and 7 bases at J, with 25 bases between. Germline CDR1 SEHNR, CDR2 FQNEAQ (reference sequence). The CDR3 has 17 residues. The chain's CDR3 is CASSSGVRGGGSGTQYF. CDR3 nucleotide sequence: TGTGCCAGCAGCTCCGGAGTCCGCGGTGGGGGCTCGGGGACCCAGTACTTC.

The chain links TRBV5-1 to TRBJ1-2; D might be TRBD1 (5 bases). Germline V lookup: CDR1 SGHRS, CDR2 YFSETQ. The CDR3 loop spans 13 amino acids. V was trimmed by 0 bases and J by 7 bases, leaving 10 bases between them. As DNA, the CDR3 is TGCGCCAGCAGCTTGGAAGGGGAAAGTGGCTACACCTTC. Protein product: CASSLEGESGYTF.

This CDR3 is CASSSGGTGELFF. In DNA form, the CDR3 reads TGCGCCAGCAGCTCAGGGGGCACCGGGGAGCTGTTTTTT. The V and J genes are TRBV5-1 and TRBJ2-2; 7 bases map to TRBD1. After removal of 3 bases from V and 4 bases from J, the junction contained 0 bases not matched to a gene. The germline V gene has CDR1 SGHRS and CDR2 YFSETQ. CDR3 length equals 13 residues.